These 9 T cell receptor beta chains were sequenced from one sample in a study of T-cell memory formation after mild COVID-19. TCRdb reanalysed the 5' RACE reads using MiXCR and keeps one entry per CDR3 protein. The profile covers approximately 290,000 distinct CDR3 sequences, with approximately 19% appearing a single time and around 21% taken by the ten largest. The sequencing input was PBMCs or a T cell subset sorted from them (not recorded which). These receptors were obtained from a young man who had mild COVID-19 (a few samples of this study predate the infection). Cell type and time point are not known.

This clonotype was seen at least ten times. This chain connects TRBV11-2 to TRBJ2-1; a weak D match, TRBD1 (6 bases). Germline CDR1 is SGHAT and CDR2 is FQNNGV. V lost 7 bases to trimming and J lost 4 bases, with 11 bases between them. CDR3 size: 13 residues. The CDR3 loop reads CASIKGGYNEQFF. In DNA form, the CDR3 reads TGTGCCAGCATAAAAGGGGGATACAATGAGCAGTTCTTC.

This clonotype showed up just a few times. This sequence joins TRBV4-3 and TRBJ2-2; 8 bases are shared with TRBD1. This CDR3 has 15 residues. The germline V gene encodes CDR1 LGHNA and CDR2 YSLEER. V lost 2 bases and J lost 6; bases outside the gene matches: 5. CDR3 loop: CASSQRTGLAGELFF. CDR3 in DNA: TGCGCCAGCAGCCAAAGGACAGGGCTAGCCGGGGAGCTGTTTTTT.

The chain couples TRBV15 to TRBJ1-1; tentative D call: TRBD1 (5 bases). Trimming pared 9 bases from V and 0 bases from J, leaving 11 bases between. The CDR3 loop spans 13 amino acids. Germline-derived CDR1 and CDR2 are LNHNV and YYDKDF (reference sequence). The CDR3 region is CATSGGVNTEAFF. Written as DNA, the CDR3 is TGTGCCACGAGCGGGGGTGTGAACACTGAAGCTTTCTTT. The full variable domain, rest sourced from reference TRBV15 and TRBJ1-1, is DAMVIQNPRYQVTQFGKPVTLSCSQTLNHNVMYWYQQKSSQAPKLLFHYYDKDFNNEADTPDNFQSRRPNTSFCFLDIRSPGLGDTAMYLCATSGGVNTEAFFGQGTRLTVV.

The rearrangement joins TRBV7-9 to TRBJ1-4; D unresolved. Trimming stripped 5 bases from V and 3 bases from J, with 13 bases between. Looked up from germline, CDR1 is SEHNR and CDR2 is FQNEAQ (reference sequence). This CDR3 is 15 amino acids long. The CDR3 reads CASSPAVTSNEKLFF. The CDR3 nucleotides read TGTGCCAGCAGCCCAGCGGTCACGTCTAATGAAAAACTGTTTTTT.

This rearrangement joins TRBV3-1 to TRBJ2-2, with D perhaps being TRBD1 or TRBD2 (5 bases each). This CDR3 has 14 residues. The ends were cut back, 1 base at V and 6 bases at J, with 9 bases in the middle. The germline gives CDR1 LGHDT, CDR2 YNNKEL (reference sequence). DNA of the CDR3: TGTGCCAGCAGCCAAGGCCGGGGCCCCGGGGAGCTGTTTTTT. Translation: CASSQGRGPGELFF.

This clonotype has more than one count but fewer than ten. This chain links TRBV5-1 with TRBJ2-1; 8 bases map to TRBD2. The germline gives CDR1 SGHRS, CDR2 YFSETQ. This CDR3 region has 19 residues. Trimming removed 4 bases from V and 4 bases from J; junction bases left unmatched: 19. DNA for the CDR3: TGCGCCAGCAGCGCCTTTTCGCTAGCGGGCCAGTTTCGGTACAATGAGCAGTTCTTC. Residues: CASSAFSLAGQFRYNEQFF.

The chain carries TRBV7-3 and TRBJ2-1, with a tentative D call TRBD1 (5 bases). Trimming removed 5 bases from V and 6 bases from J, with 14 bases in between. CDR3 length: 14 residues. From germline, CDR1 is SGHTA and CDR2 FQGTGA. The CDR3 sequence: CASSPYPTANEQFF. The CDR3 DNA follows: TGTGCCAGCAGCCCATACCCGACAGCCAATGAGCAGTTCTTC.

This clonotype has only a few counts. The chain links TRBV6-5 to TRBJ1-2, with a possible D match to TRBD1 (5 bases). Trimming took off 4 bases at V and 6 bases at J, with 12 bases between the two ends. CDR3 size: 13 residues. Germline V gene lookup returns CDR1 MNHEY and CDR2 SVGAGI. The CDR3 sequence is CASSSSGWHGYTF. The CDR3 DNA reads TGTGCCAGCAGTTCATCAGGGTGGCATGGCTACACCTTC.

This clonotype has just a few counts. This chain links TRBV12-3 or TRBV12-4 with TRBJ1-2; D gene unclear. There are 14 residues in the CDR3. V gave up 7 bases and J gave up 4 bases, with 16 bases separating them. In nucleotides, the CDR3 is TGTGCCAGCACCTTAGGATGGCGGGTCTATGGCTACACCTTC. This encodes CASTLGWRVYGYTF.